A single sample is the source of the 6 T cell receptor beta chains below, sequenced in a study of cytomegalovirus exposure and HLA in healthy donors. PCR amplification relied on 60 Vbeta primers (plus 13 Jbeta primers). Data came from immunoSEQ multiplex PCR; TCRdb stores just in-frame clones and leaves some out. The sample yields roughly 100,000 clones, approximately 73% seen once. Material: PBMCs. The origin of the receptors is a middle-aged man in good health and CMV-seronegative.

This CDR3 is CASSLLGGSYNEQFF. CDR3 in DNA: TGTGCCAGCAGCCTTCTGGGGGGATCCTACAATGAGCAGTTCTTC. V is TRBV9 and J is TRBJ2-1; a weak D match, TRBD2 (6 bases). The germline gives CDR1 SGDLS, CDR2 YYNGEE. V was trimmed by 4 bases and J by 1 base, leaving 12 bases between them. The CDR3 runs 15 residues.

This clone was seen a single time. The V gene is TRBV19, the J gene TRBJ1-1; D is unresolved. With 5 bases removed from V and 1 base from J, the gap between germline ends came to 5 bases. The CDR3 extends over 12 amino acids. Germline V gene lookup returns CDR1 LNHDA and CDR2 SQIVND (reference sequence). This CDR3 is CASSVRNTEAFF. The CDR3 DNA sequence: TGTGCCAGTAGTGTCAGGAACACTGAAGCTTTCTTT. The variable domain in full, completed from reference TRBV19 and TRBJ1-1, reads DGGITQSPKYLFRKEGQNVTLSCEQNLNHDAMYWYRQDPGQGLRLIYYSQIVNDFQKGDIAEGYSVSREKKESFPLTVTSAQKNPTAFYLCASSVRNTEAFFGQGTRLTVV.

This clone appeared a few times. The rearrangement uses TRBV5-6 and TRBJ2-7; a weak D match, TRBD2 (6 bases). Germline V gene lookup returns CDR1 SGHDT and CDR2 YYEEEE. Trimming removed 4 bases at V and 5 bases at J, with 22 bases between. There are 16 residues in the CDR3. CDR3: CASSPGGLGGRNEQYF. For the CDR3, the DNA is TGTGCCAGCAGCCCGGGCGGGTTAGGAGGGAGGAACGAGCAGTACTTC.

The chain carries TRBV28 and TRBJ1-6, with a possible D match to TRBD1 (6 bases). This CDR3 is 14 amino acids long. Trimming left V 5 bases short and J 9 bases short, with 14 bases between. Germline CDR1 MDHEN, CDR2 SYDVKM. The CDR3 region is CASSPQGQGSPLHF. The CDR3 DNA is TGTGCCAGCAGTCCACAGGGTCAGGGTTCACCCCTCCACTTT.

The rearrangement joins TRBV7-9 to TRBJ2-3; possible D gene TRBD2, 7 bases. The CDR3 consists of 15 residues. Trimming took off 2 bases at V and 1 base at J, with 10 bases between the two ends. The germline V gene encodes CDR1 SEHNR and CDR2 FQNEAQ (reference sequence). CDR3 in DNA: TGTGCCAGCAGCTTAACAGGGAGGGGCACAGATACGCAGTATTTT. Residues: CASSLTGRGTDTQYF.

The rearrangement links TRBV5-6 to TRBJ2-4; TRBD2 matches at 7 bases. CDR1 is SGHDT, CDR2 YYEEEE, per germline. The junction had 7 bases not matched to a gene; V was cut back by 4 bases and J by 6 bases. CDR3 length: 14 residues. The CDR3 DNA follows: TGTGCCAGCAGCCCCCCGGGAGGCGGAAACATTCAGTACTTC. This translates into CASSPPGGGNIQYF.